This TCR beta chain was recorded in a study of T cells after yellow fever vaccination. Study findings and constraints: Post-booster reappearance was seen for most primary-vaccination clones (around 96% CD4, about 90% CD8). Contamination of FACS-sorted repertoires by abundant clonotypes from the bulk population could occur. Few clonotypes appeared in both CD4 and CD8 compartments.

CDR3 length equals 16 residues. The ends lost 4 bases at V and 10 bases at J; junction bases unmatched: 15. In germline, CDR1 is SGHTA, CDR2 FQGNSA. From the 5' RACE reads, TCRdb called clonotypes with MiXCR, one entry per CDR3 protein. This sample has more than 300,000 distinct CDR3 sequences; around 4.5% occur once, and the top ten carry 15% to 20%. This clonotype was recorded a few times. Antigen: not known. This sequence was found in a young man who received the YFV17D yellow fever vaccine. Material: PBMCs, obtained 15 days after the yellow fever booster vaccination. The V call is TRBV7-2, the J call TRBJ2-1; 8 bases are shared with TRBD2. DNA of the CDR3: TGTGCCAGCAGCTCCCCTGTAAGCGGGGGTCCCCCCGAGCAGTTCTTC. Amino acids: CASSSPVSGGPPEQFF.